Each of the 11 T cell receptor beta chains below was sequenced from the same sample in a study of shared T cell receptors in the human thymus. TCRdb's copy holds only in-frame clones and misses some; the assay was immunoSEQ multiplex PCR. The sample consists of roughly 700,000 clones, over 75% of them appearing once. These sequences were also reported in another study, on human thymus T cells.

Input material: thymocytes. The source of these receptors is a boy under three years old with a congenital heart defect.

The V gene is TRBV14, the J gene TRBJ2-1, with a possible D match to TRBD2 (6 bases). CDR1 SGHDN and CDR2 FVKESK come from the germline V gene. The CDR3 covers 15 residues. Trimming stripped 0 bases from V and 8 bases from J, with 14 bases between. The DNA for the CDR3 is TGTGCCAGCAGCCAAGAAGCGGGCAGGGCCTATGAGCAGTTCTTC. This encodes CASSQEAGRAYEQFF.

This chain uses TRBV4-3 with TRBJ2-1; 7 bases are shared with TRBD2. The CDR3 is made up of 11 amino acids. The ends lost 1 base at V and 14 bases at J; junction bases unmatched: 2. Looked up from germline, CDR1 is LGHNA and CDR2 is YSLEER. Here the CDR3 reads CASSQGGRKFF. The DNA for the CDR3 is TGCGCCAGCAGCCAAGGCGGGAGAAAGTTCTTC.

This chain connects TRBV6-1 to TRBJ2-7, with 8 bases matching TRBD1. CDR1 is MNHNS, CDR2 SASEGT, per germline. The CDR3 is made up of 14 amino acids. With 5 bases clipped from V and 1 base from J, the junction kept 4 bases outside the gene matches. The CDR3 coding sequence is TGTGCCAGCAGTCTGGGACAGGCTTCCTACGAGCAGTACTTC. Its translation: CASSLGQASYEQYF.

The chain couples TRBV5-1 to TRBJ2-1; 13 bases align to TRBD2. The germline V gene has CDR1 SGHRS and CDR2 YFSETQ. This CDR3 is built from 24 residues. After removal of 4 bases from V and 3 bases from J, the junction contained 28 bases not matched to a gene. In DNA, the CDR3 is TGCGCCAGCAGCCGGGGGACAGAGGCCCAGGGATTGACTAGCGGGAGGATAATCTACAATGAGCAGTTCTTC. Translating it yields CASSRGTEAQGLTSGRIIYNEQFF.

V is TRBV2 and J is TRBJ1-2; 7 positions match TRBD1. The length of the CDR3 is 14 residues. Germline values: CDR1 SNHLY, CDR2 FYNNEI. Unmatched junction bases numbered 9, after V lost 7 bases and J lost 4 bases. In DNA form, the CDR3 reads TGTGCCAGCAATGGGGCGACAGGGACCTATGGCTACACCTTC. Encoded protein: CASNGATGTYGYTF.

This clone was recorded once. CDR3 nucleotides: TGTGCCAGCATCGCGGACAGGGTGAACTATGGCTACACCTTC. It translates to CASIADRVNYGYTF. This rearrangement joins TRBV6-1 to TRBJ1-2, with 8 bases that match TRBD1. V gave up 7 bases and J gave up 2 bases; unmatched junction bases: 6. Germline V gene sequence: CDR1 MNHNS, CDR2 SASEGT. This CDR3 comprises 14 residues.

The chain carries TRBV27 and TRBJ2-7; the match to TRBD1 covers 7 bases. The CDR3 is made up of 15 amino acids. CDR1 and CDR2 (germline): MNHEY, SMNVEV (reference sequence). Unmatched junction bases numbered 6, after V lost 4 bases and J lost 0 bases. CDR3 in DNA: TGTGCCAGCAGTTCGACAGGGAAGATCTCCTACGAGCAGTACTTC. Translating gives CASSSTGKISYEQYF.

The chain combines TRBV5-1 with TRBJ2-3, with 10 bases matching TRBD2. The CDR3 is 20 amino acids. Germline values: CDR1 SGHRS, CDR2 YFSETQ. With 1 base clipped from V and 5 bases from J, the junction kept 19 bases outside the gene matches. CDR3 protein: CASSLISGGTSDQMGDTQYF. In DNA, the CDR3 is TGCGCCAGCAGCTTGATTTCGGGCGGGACTAGCGACCAGATGGGAGATACGCAGTATTTT.

V and J are TRBV28 and TRBJ2-5; 8 bases align to TRBD1. The germline V gene encodes CDR1 MDHEN and CDR2 SYDVKM. V gave up 4 bases and J gave up 1 base; unmatched junction bases: 5. The CDR3 has 15 residues. The CDR3 reads CASSSPGTGQETQYF. The CDR3, as DNA: TGTGCCAGCAGTTCCCCCGGGACAGGCCAAGAGACCCAGTACTTC.

The J gene is TRBJ2-7, the V gene TRBV28; maybe TRBD1 (6 bases). V dropped 7 bases and J dropped 4 bases, with 23 bases sitting between them. From germline, CDR1 is MDHEN and CDR2 SYDVKM. The CDR3 is 16 amino acids. Here the CDR3 DNA reads TGTGCCAGCACCCTAGCCCACTCAGGGGCGCAATACGAGCAGTACTTC. It specifies CASTLAHSGAQYEQYF.

The chain uses TRBV6-5 and TRBJ2-5, with TRBD1 identical over 8 bases. Trimming at V came to 6 bases and at J to 3 bases, leaving 9 bases not matched to a gene. Germline CDR1 is MNHEY and CDR2 is SVGAGI. CDR3 length equals 15 residues. The CDR3 sequence is CASRDRAGGKETQYF. CDR3 nucleotides: TGTGCCAGCAGGGACAGGGCAGGAGGAAAAGAGACCCAGTACTTC.